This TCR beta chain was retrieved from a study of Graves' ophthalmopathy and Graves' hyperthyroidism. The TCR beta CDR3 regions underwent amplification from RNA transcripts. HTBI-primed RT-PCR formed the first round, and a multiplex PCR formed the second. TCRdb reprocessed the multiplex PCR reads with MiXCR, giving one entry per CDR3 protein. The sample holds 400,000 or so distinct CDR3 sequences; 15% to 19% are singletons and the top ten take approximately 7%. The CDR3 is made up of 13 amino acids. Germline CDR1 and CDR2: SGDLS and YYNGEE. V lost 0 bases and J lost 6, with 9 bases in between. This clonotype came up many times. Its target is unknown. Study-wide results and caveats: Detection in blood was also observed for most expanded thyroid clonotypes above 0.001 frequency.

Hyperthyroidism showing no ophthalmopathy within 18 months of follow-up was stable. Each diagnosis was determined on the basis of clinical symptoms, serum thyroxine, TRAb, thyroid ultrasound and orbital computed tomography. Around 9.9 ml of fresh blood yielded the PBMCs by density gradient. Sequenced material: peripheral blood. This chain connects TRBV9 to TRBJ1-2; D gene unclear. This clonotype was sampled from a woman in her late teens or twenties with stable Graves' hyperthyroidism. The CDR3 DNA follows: TGTGCCAGCAGCGTAGGGGGAGGGAATGGCTACACCTTC. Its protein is CASSVGGGNGYTF.